This T cell receptor (beta chain) was found in a study of monozygotic twins with inflammatory bowel disease. Each CDR3 protein gets one entry in TCRdb, which reprocessed the 5' RACE reads and gives no DNA. Recorded for this sample: around 380,000 distinct CDR3 sequences. The length of the CDR3 is 14 residues. Germline assignment: CDR1 KGHDR and CDR2 SFDVKD. Whole blood supplied total RNA, and T cells were not sorted. The chain recombines TRBV24-1 with TRBJ2-3; TCRdb's D call, TRBD1, is unchecked because there is no DNA. The origin of this receptor is a human donor with ulcerative colitis or Crohn's disease, or a healthy co-twin of an affected twin (not recorded which). Sequencing was performed on blood. The CDR3 loop reads CATRDRASTDTQYF.